A single T cell receptor beta chain is shown here with its context. The antigen remains undetermined. Clones were read by immunoSEQ multiplex PCR, and TCRdb kept only the in-frame ones, dropping some. The sample carries some 2,000,000 clones, nearly 97% recorded once. This sample stems from a study of shared clonotypes between healthy human individuals. Study-wide findings and caveats: The small donor group covered limited genetic and exposure diversity. Clonotype sharing among donors likely depends on sequencing depth.

J was trimmed by 10 bases and V by 0 bases; bases with no gene match: 12. Germline CDR1 and CDR2: GTSNPN and SVGIG (reference sequence). The CDR3 covers 14 residues. This TCR was recovered from a man in his late teens or twenties in good health. Sequencing input: naive CD4+ T cells sorted from blood. Documented subset: CD45RA+ positively selected. This chain links TRBV30 with TRBJ2-7, with 7 positions matching TRBD2. CDR3 nucleotides: TGTGCCTGGAGTGTAGCCCAAGGACTAGACTTACAGTACTTC. Encoded protein: CAWSVAQGLDLQYF.